This T cell receptor beta chain was identified in a study of blood T cell repertoires in COVID-19. Whole-study context: Acute-phase and convalescent COVID-19 samples originated in the United States, Italy and Spain.

Germline V gives CDR1 MNHEY, CDR2 SVGAGI. With 2 bases removed from V and 6 bases from J, the gap between germline ends came to 17 bases. This CDR3 has 15 residues. Original methodology: For nucleated cells, counts were estimated from reference gene primer amplification. TCRdb's table, derived via immunoSEQ multiplex PCR, lists solely in-frame clones and lacks some. V, J and clone size are taken as reported in that table, and D and trimming were inferred from the DNA itself. Of about 56,000 clones detected, around 89% appear once; the ten largest clones hold roughly a fifth. Sequencing was performed on peripheral blood. This TCR was sampled from a human donor in a cohort sampled during active COVID-19. V and J are TRBV6-5 and TRBJ2-7, with D possibly being TRBD1 (6 bases). The DNA of the CDR3 is TGTGCCAGCAGTTACAGTACAGGGCCGCCATTCGAGCAGTACTTC. Residues: CASSYSTGPPFEQYF.